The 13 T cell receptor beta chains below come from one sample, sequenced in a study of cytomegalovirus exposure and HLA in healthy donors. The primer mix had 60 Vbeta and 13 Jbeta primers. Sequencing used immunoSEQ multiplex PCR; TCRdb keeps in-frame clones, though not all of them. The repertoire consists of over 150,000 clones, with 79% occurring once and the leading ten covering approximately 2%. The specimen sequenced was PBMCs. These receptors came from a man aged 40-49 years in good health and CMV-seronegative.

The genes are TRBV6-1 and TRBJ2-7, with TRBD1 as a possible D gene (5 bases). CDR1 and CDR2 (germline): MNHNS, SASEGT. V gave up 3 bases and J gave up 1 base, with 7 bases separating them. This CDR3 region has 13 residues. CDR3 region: CASSEAGSYEQYF. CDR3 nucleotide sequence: TGTGCCAGCAGTGAGGCAGGGTCCTACGAGCAGTACTTC.

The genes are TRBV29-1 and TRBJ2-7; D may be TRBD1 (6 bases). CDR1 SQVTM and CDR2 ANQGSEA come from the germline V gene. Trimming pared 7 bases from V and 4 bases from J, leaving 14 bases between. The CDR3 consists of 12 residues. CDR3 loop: CSARTELYEQYF. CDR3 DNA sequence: TGCAGCGCCAGGACAGAATTGTACGAGCAGTACTTC.

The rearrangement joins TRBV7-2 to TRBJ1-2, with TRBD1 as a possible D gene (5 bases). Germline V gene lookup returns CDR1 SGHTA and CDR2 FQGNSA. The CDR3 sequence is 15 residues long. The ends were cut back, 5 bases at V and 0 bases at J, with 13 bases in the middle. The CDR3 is CASSLGAGPNYGYTF. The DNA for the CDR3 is TGTGCCAGCAGCCTTGGGGCAGGGCCTAACTATGGCTACACCTTC.

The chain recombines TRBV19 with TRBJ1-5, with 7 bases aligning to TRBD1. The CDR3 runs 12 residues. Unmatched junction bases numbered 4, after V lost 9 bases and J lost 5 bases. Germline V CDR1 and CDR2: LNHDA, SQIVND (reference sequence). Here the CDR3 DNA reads TGTGCCAGCGGACAGGTAGATCAGCCCCAGCATTTT. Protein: CASGQVDQPQHF. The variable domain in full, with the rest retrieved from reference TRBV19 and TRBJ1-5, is DGGITQSPKYLFRKEGQNVTLSCEQNLNHDAMYWYRQDPGQGLRLIYYSQIVNDFQKGDIAEGYSVSREKKESFPLTVTSAQKNPTAFYLCASGQVDQPQHFGDGTRLSIL.

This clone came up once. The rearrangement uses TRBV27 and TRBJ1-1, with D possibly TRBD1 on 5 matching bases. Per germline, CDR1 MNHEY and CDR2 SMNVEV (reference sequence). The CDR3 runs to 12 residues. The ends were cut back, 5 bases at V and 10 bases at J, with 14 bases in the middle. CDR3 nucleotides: TGTGCCAGCAGTCCCCCCGGGAGGGGAGCTTTCTTT. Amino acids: CASSPPGRGAFF.

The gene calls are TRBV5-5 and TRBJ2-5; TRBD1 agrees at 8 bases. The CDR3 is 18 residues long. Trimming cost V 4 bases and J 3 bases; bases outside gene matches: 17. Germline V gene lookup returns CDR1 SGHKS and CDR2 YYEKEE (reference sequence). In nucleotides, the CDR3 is TGTGCCAGCAGCCGCTTGTTACTGGACAGGGTGTTGGAAGAGACCCAGTACTTC. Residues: CASSRLLLDRVLEETQYF.

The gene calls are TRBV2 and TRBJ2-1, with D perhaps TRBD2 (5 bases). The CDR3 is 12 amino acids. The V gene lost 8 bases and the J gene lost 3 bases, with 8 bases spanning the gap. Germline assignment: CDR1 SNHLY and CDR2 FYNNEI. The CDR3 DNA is TGTGCCAGCGGGCGGGTCTACAATGAGCAGTTCTTC. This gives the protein CASGRVYNEQFF.

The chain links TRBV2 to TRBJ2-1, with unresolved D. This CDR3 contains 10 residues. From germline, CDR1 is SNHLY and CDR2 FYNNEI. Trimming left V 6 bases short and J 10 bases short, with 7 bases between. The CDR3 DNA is TGTGCCAGCAGCTTACAAGAGCAGTTCTTC. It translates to CASSLQEQFF.

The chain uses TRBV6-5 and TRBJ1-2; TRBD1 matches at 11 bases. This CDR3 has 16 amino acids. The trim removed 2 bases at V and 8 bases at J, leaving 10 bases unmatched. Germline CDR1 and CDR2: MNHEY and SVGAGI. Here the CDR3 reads CASSYIRTGGGRGYTF. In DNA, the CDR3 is TGTGCCAGCAGTTACATTAGGACAGGGGGCGGCCGGGGCTACACCTTC.

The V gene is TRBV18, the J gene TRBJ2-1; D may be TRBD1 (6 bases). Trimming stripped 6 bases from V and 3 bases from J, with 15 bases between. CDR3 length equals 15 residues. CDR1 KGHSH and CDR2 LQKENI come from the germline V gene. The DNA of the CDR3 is TGTGCCAGCTCCCTCGGGGCAGGGGACTACAATGAGCAGTTCTTC. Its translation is CASSLGAGDYNEQFF.

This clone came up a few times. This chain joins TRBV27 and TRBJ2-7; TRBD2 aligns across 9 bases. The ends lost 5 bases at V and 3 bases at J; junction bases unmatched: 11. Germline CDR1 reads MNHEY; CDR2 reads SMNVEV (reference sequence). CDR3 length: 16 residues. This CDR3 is CASSLRSSGILYEQYF. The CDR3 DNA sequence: TGTGCCAGCAGTCTAAGGTCTAGCGGGATCCTCTACGAGCAGTACTTC.

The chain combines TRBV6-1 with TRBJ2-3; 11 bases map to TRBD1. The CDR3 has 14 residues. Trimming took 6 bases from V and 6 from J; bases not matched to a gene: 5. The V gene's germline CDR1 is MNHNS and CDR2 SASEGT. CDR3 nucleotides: TGTGCCAGCAGGGACAGGGGGCAATCGGATACGCAGTATTTT. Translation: CASRDRGQSDTQYF.

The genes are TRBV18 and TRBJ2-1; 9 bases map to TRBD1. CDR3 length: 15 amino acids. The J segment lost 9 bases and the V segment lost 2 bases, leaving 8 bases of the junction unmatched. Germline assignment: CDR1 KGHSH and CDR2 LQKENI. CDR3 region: CASSPFGTGMAEQFF. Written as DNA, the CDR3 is TGTGCCAGCTCACCATTCGGGACAGGGATGGCTGAGCAGTTCTTC.